This T cell receptor (beta chain) was profiled in a study of identifying expanded T cells in peripheral blood (dated by TCRdb to the late 2010s). Regarding the study in general: Technical replicates were generated by sequencing separate aliquots of the same genomic DNA pool, and four replicates were compared pairwise.

TCRbeta CDR3 regions were profiled by bias-controlled multiplex PCR amplification of genomic DNA with the immunoSEQ Assay. Processing in the source paper ran as follows. The absolute abundance of each unique TCRbeta CDR3 region was quantified after sequences were collapsed and filtered. Differential abundance was tested with two models: a binomial (Fisher-equivalent) model and a beta-binomial model that adds time-dependent variance fitted from healthy donors. Clones with fewer than 5 combined templates were removed, and differential abundance was called for clones with a Benjamini-Hochberg FDR below 0.01. Using the form v = (b*log(k)+a)^2, the beta-binomial variance was modeled as a function of the total template count across the two samples. Here the immuneACCESS table is served through TCRdb, limited to in-frame sequences with V and J called. Missing clones are a known gap in these copies; in checked studies unresolved V genes cover under half, and the rest lacks a known reason. V, J and clone size are taken as reported in that table, and D and trimming were inferred from the DNA itself. The sample table holds approximately 130,000 clones, of which 86% were seen once. Clones ranked in the top ten supply about 8% of the sample.

This clone was recorded only once. The target of this receptor is not known. Per-nucleotide qualities are absent, and no much larger clonotype sits a single base away. No immune events, such as infections, were documented for the healthy donors during the collection period. Time-dependent variance in a beta-binomial model of T-cell clone differential abundance was calibrated using healthy-donor blood repertoires as a training cohort. There were roughly 10 healthy donors in the training cohort, of whom 3 were female and 7 were male. On average the donors were around 44 years old, and their ages spanned 29 to 64 years. Whole blood from each healthy donor was obtained from a commercial supplier and was collected at three time points approximately 13 days apart. For immunosequencing, genomic DNA was extracted from whole blood that had not been sorted. Broader findings and caveats from the paper: It was expected by the authors that biological variance in healthy repertoires might increase further over much longer intervals, such as months to years. Across all healthy-donor time intervals, the beta-binomial model significantly lowered both the number of clones called differentially abundant and the false-positive rate. Across all healthy donors, variance in clone template counts between two-week samples was found to increase significantly with total template count. Between technical replicates the binomial model flagged roughly 1.1 differentially abundant clones, whereas over about 2 weeks the binomial model flagged about 15 and over about four weeks 19 to 20.

As encoded in the germline V gene (reference sequence), CDR1 is GTSNPN while CDR2 is SVGIG. Trimming removed 3 bases from V and 2 bases from J, leaving 10 bases between the germline ends. The CDR3 measures 13 amino acids from cysteine to phenylalanine. Solely the CDR3 DNA is kept, with 39 bases framed from the first base. The clonotype was recovered from a person between 18 and 70 years old in good health. Sequenced input: blood. The V and J segments used are TRBV30 and TRBJ1-1, with the identity of the D gene unclear. The CDR3 is CAWRVQPNTEAFF. The nucleotide sequence reads as follows: TGTGCCTGGAGAGTGCAACCCAACACTGAAGCTTTCTTT.